This TCR beta chain was obtained from a study of cytomegalovirus exposure and HLA in healthy donors. Study-wide context: An early release of data contained approximately 80 million unique TCRs, which came from HLA-typed donors.

Study-wide findings and caveats: Presence/absence analyses took donor sequencing depth as roughly uniform.

Note on this clone: The target antigen is unknown.

Trimming took 4 bases from V and 0 from J, leaving 13 bases between them. The CDR3 has 16 residues. CDR1 and CDR2 (germline): LNHDA, SQIVND (reference sequence). Both 60 Vbeta primers and 13 Jbeta primers went into the PCR. Sequenced by immunoSEQ multiplex PCR; TCRdb stores in-frame clones only, minus some. Of 150,000 to 200,000 clones in the sample, over 60% were seen once. The chain is built from TRBV19 and TRBJ1-5, with D possibly TRBD1 on 5 matching bases. This clonotype originated in a man aged 35 to 55 in good health and CMV-seropositive. Specimen: PBMCs. The CDR3 here is CASSTQGPGSNQPQHF. In DNA, the CDR3 is TGTGCCAGTAGTACCCAGGGTCCCGGTAGCAATCAGCCCCAGCATTTT.